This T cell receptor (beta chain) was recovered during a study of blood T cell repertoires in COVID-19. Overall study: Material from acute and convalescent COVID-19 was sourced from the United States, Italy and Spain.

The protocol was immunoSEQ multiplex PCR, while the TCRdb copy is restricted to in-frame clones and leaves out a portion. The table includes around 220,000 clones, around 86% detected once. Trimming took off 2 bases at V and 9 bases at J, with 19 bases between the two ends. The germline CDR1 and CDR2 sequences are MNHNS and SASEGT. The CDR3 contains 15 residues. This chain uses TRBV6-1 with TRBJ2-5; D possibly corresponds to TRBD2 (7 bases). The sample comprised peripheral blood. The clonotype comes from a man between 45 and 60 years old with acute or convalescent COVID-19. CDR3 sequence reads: CASSEWRGPDGAQYF. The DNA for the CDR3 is TGTGCCAGCAGTGAATGGCGGGGGCCCGATGGGGCCCAGTACTTC.